This T cell receptor beta chain was recovered during a study of CD8 T cells in ankylosing spondylitis. Study outcomes and limitations: A motif of several highly homologous TCR beta variants was seen as apparently characteristic of ankylosing spondylitis blood. CD8+ cells made up the disease-linked clones, which were relatively rare in peripheral blood. Researchers reportedly found disease-linked clones significantly enriched in matched ankylosing spondylitis synovial fluid. Some of these motif variants have turned up before, in reports on reactive arthritis synovial fluid and blood.

Germline V gives CDR1 MNHNS, CDR2 SASEGT. The CDR3 totals 15 residues. The V and J ends lost 6 bases and 1 base, in that order; junction bases with no gene match: 5. Points on this clonotype: The antigen is unknown.

Preparation of TCR beta libraries was done by quantitative 5'-RACE with molecular barcodes. TCRdb re-called the 5' RACE reads with MiXCR, one entry per CDR3 protein. The table has about 540,000 distinct CDR3 sequences, roughly 13% seen once. The chain is built from TRBV6-1 and TRBJ1-1, with 10 bases identical to TRBD1. The material sequenced was blood, either unsorted or a sorted T cell fraction (not recorded which). The receptor was derived from a male donor with ankylosing spondylitis. The chain's CDR3 is CASRTGGLENTEAFF. The CDR3 nucleotides are TGTGCCAGCAGGACAGGGGGCTTGGAGAACACTGAAGCTTTCTTT.